These T cell receptor beta chains were read from a single sample in a study of vaccination effects on CD4 cells after COVID-19. Produced via immunoSEQ multiplex PCR; TCRdb's table is partial and in-frame only. The sample consists of some 30,000 clones, roughly four fifths of them appearing once. Antigens for these TCRs are unknown. The specimen comprised CD4+ T cells from PBMCs cultured with HCoV-NL63 spike peptides, sampled after COVID-19 vaccination. Source of these receptors: a human donor who received a COVID-19 vaccine. Some clones in this sample may be carry-over from other donors' samples. Both conserved end residues are part of each CDR3. The D gene is left open where the match is weak. Rows may omit the clone size; those that give it use once, few, many or a size class.

size	V	J	D	DNA	CDR3
once	TRBV7-9	TRBJ2-2	TRBD2	TGTGCCAGCAGCTTAAGCGGGGCTGTCACCGGGGAGCTGTTTTTT	CASSLSGAVTGELFF
NA	TRBV5-4	TRBJ1-2	NA	TGTGCCAGCAGCCCTACAGGGAGTGAGGGCTACACCTTC	CASSPTGSEGYTF
NA	TRBV5-1	TRBJ1-4	NA	TGCGCCAGCAGCTTGTTGAGCTGGACTTCAACTAATGAAAAACTGTTTTTT	CASSLLSWTSTNEKLFF
once	TRBV7-2	TRBJ1-4	NA	TGTGCCAGCAGCTTCGGGGAGGAAAAACTGTTTTTT	CASSFGEEKLFF
NA	TRBV30	TRBJ2-1	NA	TGTGCCTGGCAGGGCTTTTACAATGAGCAGTTCTTC	CAWQGFYNEQFF
NA	TRBV11-2	TRBJ1-1	NA	TGTGCCAGCAGCCCGACCGGGGTGGGCGCTTTCTTT	CASSPTGVGAFF
few	TRBV7-2	TRBJ1-3	NA	TGTGCCAGCCACATAACAGGGATCTCTGGAAACACCATATATTTT	CASHITGISGNTIYF
once	TRBV7-8	TRBJ1-1	NA	TGTGCCAGCACCCTAGACAGGAACACTGAAGCTTTCTTT	CASTLDRNTEAFF
NA	TRBV19	TRBJ2-3	TRBD2	TGTGCCAGTAGTATAAGTTTCGCGGGGGGACGAGATACGCAGTATTTT	CASSISFAGGRDTQYF
NA	TRBV14	TRBJ2-4	TRBD1	TGTGCCAGCAGTCCCCGACAGGGAAAAAACATTCAGTACTTC	CASSPRQGKNIQYF
once	TRBV5-5	TRBJ2-2	TRBD2	TGTGCCAGCAGACTAGCGGGGGGGCCCGGCACCGGGGAGCTGTTTTTT	CASRLAGGPGTGELFF
NA	TRBV29-1	TRBJ2-3	TRBD1	TGCAGCGCTGCTGGTCCACGACAGGGGAGCACAGATACGCAGTATTTT	CSAAGPRQGSTDTQYF
NA	TRBV19	TRBJ1-4	NA	TGTGCCAGTCAAAGGAGGATTAATGAAAAACTGTTTTTT	CASQRRINEKLFF
NA	TRBV6-5	TRBJ2-3	TRBD2	TGTGCCAGCAGTTACCAAGTACTAGCGGGGGCAGATACGCAGTATTTT	CASSYQVLAGADTQYF
NA	TRBV5-4	TRBJ1-1	TRBD1	TGTGCCAGCAGCTTGGAAGGGGACAGCTGGGGGACTGAAGCTTTCTTT	CASSLEGDSWGTEAFF
once	TRBV27	TRBJ2-6	NA	TGTGCCAGCAGTTTTGGCTCTGGGGCCAACGTCCTGACTTTC	CASSFGSGANVLTF
NA	TRBV19	TRBJ2-1	NA	TGTGCCAGTAGTATTAAAAGTTACAATGAGCAGTTCTTC	CASSIKSYNEQFF
NA	TRBV5-8	TRBJ2-1	NA	TGTGCCAGCAGCTTGCGCAGTACCTTGAATGAGCAGTTCTTC	CASSLRSTLNEQFF
NA	TRBV5-6	TRBJ2-2	NA	TGTGCCAGCAGCTTGATCGGCGGGGGCCCCACCGGGGAGCTGTTTTTT	CASSLIGGGPTGELFF
NA	TRBV5-1	TRBJ2-3	TRBD2	TGCGCCAGCAGCCTGCGACTAGCGGAGCACACAGATACGCAGTATTTT	CASSLRLAEHTDTQYF
NA	TRBV5-1	TRBJ2-5	NA	TGCGCCAGCAGCTTGGATGCCGTACGACAAGAGACCCAGTACTTC	CASSLDAVRQETQYF
NA	TRBV30	TRBJ1-6	TRBD1	TGTGCCTGGAGTGCAGGACAGGGCCGAAGTTCACCCCTCCACTTT	CAWSAGQGRSSPLHF
NA	TRBV4-3	TRBJ2-1	NA	TGCGCCAGCAGCCAAGAATCGGGGGCCTTGGGCAATGAGCAGTTCTTC	CASSQESGALGNEQFF
NA	TRBV30	TRBJ1-1	NA	TGTGCCTGGAGCGATGAGTGGGGGGGGATGAGCACTGAAGCTTTCTTT	CAWSDEWGGMSTEAFF
NA	TRBV28	TRBJ1-2	TRBD1	TGTGCCATAGGGGGCGCCGGCCAGGCTAACTATGGCTACACCTTC	CAIGGAGQANYGYTF
NA	TRBV10-3	TRBJ1-4	TRBD1	TGTGCCATCAGTCAGACAGGGGGTAATGAAAAACTGTTTTTT	CAISQTGGNEKLFF
NA	TRBV6-6	TRBJ1-5	NA	TGTGCCAGCAGACCCCGGGACGGTCAGAATCAGCCCCAGCATTTT	CASRPRDGQNQPQHF
NA	TRBV10-3	TRBJ1-1	TRBD1	TGTGCCATCATGGGACAGCCGAACACTGAAGCTTTCTTT	CAIMGQPNTEAFF
NA	TRBV9	TRBJ1-1	NA	TGTGCCAGCAGCGTAGGGGACCTGAACACTGAAGCTTTCTTT	CASSVGDLNTEAFF
NA	TRBV4-1	TRBJ1-4	NA	TGCGCCAGCAGCCAGTGGTTTAATGAAAAACTGTTTTTT	CASSQWFNEKLFF
NA	TRBV4-1	TRBJ1-1	NA	TGCGCCAGCAGCCAGGCTTCAGCGAACACTGAAGCTTTCTTT	CASSQASANTEAFF
NA	TRBV4-1	TRBJ2-6	TRBD2	TGCGCCAGCAGCCGAGAAAGACTAGCGGGCTCTGGGGCCAACGTCCTGACTTTC	CASSRERLAGSGANVLTF
NA	TRBV6-5	TRBJ1-2	TRBD1	TGTGCCAGCAGTTCCCGGGACAGGAATTTCTATGGCTACACCTTC	CASSSRDRNFYGYTF
once	TRBV18	TRBJ2-5	NA	TGTGCCAGCTCACTCTCCCATGGTGAAGAGACCCAGTACTTC	CASSLSHGEETQYF
NA	TRBV6-2/TRBV6-3	TRBJ1-1	NA	TGTGCCAGCAGTTACTCGCCCACAAGGATGAACACTGAAGCTTTCTTT	CASSYSPTRMNTEAFF
once	TRBV6-5	TRBJ1-5	NA	TGTGCCAGCAAGGACAGAGCGGACGAGCCCCAGCATTTT	CASKDRADEPQHF
NA	TRBV27	TRBJ1-1	TRBD1	TGTGCCAGCAGGAAGACAGGGGGCACTGAAGCTTTCTTT	CASRKTGGTEAFF
NA	TRBV6-5	TRBJ1-3	TRBD1	TGTGCCAGCAGTTCCTACAGGGGAGCTGGAAACACCATATATTTT	CASSSYRGAGNTIYF
NA	TRBV28	TRBJ1-5	NA	TGTGCCAGCAGTCCGCCCCATTACAAGGGCGGCAATCAGCCCCAGCATTTT	CASSPPHYKGGNQPQHF
few	TRBV5-1	TRBJ2-3	TRBD2	TGCGCCAGCAGCTTGGCTCTAGCGGGGCCCACAGATACGCAGTATTTT	CASSLALAGPTDTQYF
NA	TRBV18	TRBJ2-3	NA	TGTGCCAGCTCACCAACGATGACTCCCACAGATACGCAGTATTTT	CASSPTMTPTDTQYF
NA	TRBV7-2	TRBJ2-3	TRBD2	TGTGCCAGCAGCCCCCGGACTAGCGGGGGGACAGATACGCAGTATTTT	CASSPRTSGGTDTQYF
NA	TRBV5-1	TRBJ2-1	NA	TGCGCCAGCAGCTTGTCGAGCCGCCCGGGCGATGAGCAGTTCTTC	CASSLSSRPGDEQFF
once	TRBV6-2/TRBV6-3	TRBJ2-5	TRBD2	TGTGCCAGCAGTTACCGAAGACTAGCGGGGGTCCAAGAGACCCAGTACTTC	CASSYRRLAGVQETQYF
few	TRBV5-1	TRBJ2-2	NA	TGCGCCAGCAGCTTTTACGCGGGGTTAGCCGGGGAGCTGTTTTTT	CASSFYAGLAGELFF
NA	TRBV2	TRBJ2-2	TRBD2	TGTGCCACTAGCGGGATATCGAACACCGGGGAGCTGTTTTTT	CATSGISNTGELFF
once	TRBV24-1	TRBJ1-3	NA	TGTGCCACCAGTGATAAGGGGGACGGAAACACCATATATTTT	CATSDKGDGNTIYF
NA	TRBV5-1	TRBJ2-4	TRBD2	TGCGCCAGCAGCTTGGGGGGGGGAAACATTCAGTACTTC	CASSLGGGNIQYF
once	TRBV24-1	TRBJ1-4	NA	TGTGCCACCAGTGATTCTGGCAGGGGTGAAAAACTGTTTTTT	CATSDSGRGEKLFF
NA	TRBV5-1	TRBJ1-2	TRBD1	TGCGCCAGCAGCATGTCACAGGGGACCAGTGGCTACACCTTC	CASSMSQGTSGYTF
NA	TRBV7-2	TRBJ2-2	NA	TGTGCCAGCAGCTTAGTACCCGGACTGAACACCGGGGAGCTGTTTTTT	CASSLVPGLNTGELFF
NA	TRBV5-1	TRBJ2-1	TRBD1	TGCGCCAGCAGCACAGGGGGCTCCTACAATGAGCAGTTCTTC	CASSTGGSYNEQFF
NA	TRBV2	TRBJ2-3	NA	TGTGCCAGCAGTTATAGCGCAGATACGCAGTATTTT	CASSYSADTQYF
NA	TRBV6-1	TRBJ2-5	NA	TGTGCCAGCAGTGGTTTGGGACACCGGGAGGATGGGACCCAGTACTTC	CASSGLGHREDGTQYF